The 26 T cell receptor beta chains below were found in one sample sequenced in a study of cytomegalovirus exposure and HLA in healthy donors. The PCR made use of 60 Vbeta and 13 Jbeta primers. The method was immunoSEQ multiplex PCR; TCRdb's version includes in-frame clones alone and lacks a portion of them. The sample comprises tens of thousands of clones, 73% of which are singletons, and roughly 5.9% rests with the top ten. The sample was PBMCs. The receptor source for this set is a man aged 45-65 years in good health and CMV-seronegative.

The chain employs TRBV7-3 and TRBJ1-2; tentatively, D is TRBD1 (5 bases). This CDR3 is built from 13 residues. V was clipped by 0 bases and J by 13 bases, with 15 bases between them. Germline-derived CDR1 and CDR2 are SGHTA and FQGTGA. CDR3 coding DNA: TGTGCCAGCAGCTTAACAGACAGTCGTTCGGGCACCTTC. Translated: CASSLTDSRSGTF. Together with reference TRBV7-3 and TRBJ1-2, the CDR3 gives the full variable domain: GAGVSQTPSNKVTEKGKYVELRCDPISGHTALYWYRQSLGQGPEFLIYFQGTGAADDSGLPNDRFFAVRPEGSVSTLKIQRTERGDSAVYLCASSLTDSRSGTFGSGTRLTVV.

V gene TRBV6-1 combines with J gene TRBJ1-6; D is ambiguous. The ends were cut back, 5 bases at V and 7 bases at J, with 3 bases in the middle. Germline assignment: CDR1 MNHNS and CDR2 SASEGT. CDR3 length equals 11 residues. CDR3 nucleotides: TGTGCCAGCAGTCAAAATTCACCCCTCCACTTT. This translates into CASSQNSPLHF.

The rearrangement uses TRBV18 and TRBJ2-3; D uncertain. The CDR3 consists of 15 residues. V was cut by 6 bases and J by 3 bases, with 16 bases left in between. Looked up from germline, CDR1 is KGHSH and CDR2 is LQKENI. The CDR3 protein is CASSQPGPGTDTQYF. The CDR3 DNA is TGTGCCAGCTCTCAACCCGGCCCCGGGACAGATACGCAGTATTTT. The variable domain in full, with the rest retrieved from reference TRBV18 and TRBJ2-3, is NAGVMQNPRHLVRRRGQEARLRCSPMKGHSHVYWYRQLPEEGLKFMVYLQKENIIDESGMPKERFSAEFPKEGPSILRIQQVVRGDSAAYFCASSQPGPGTDTQYFGPGTRLTVL.

V and J are TRBV6-5 and TRBJ1-1; D possibly corresponds to TRBD1 (5 bases). The V end lost 4 bases, the J end lost 6 bases, and 15 bases lay between the germline ends. CDR1 is MNHEY and CDR2 is SVGAGI in the germline V gene. The CDR3 is made up of 14 amino acids. CDR3 bases: TGTGCCAGCAGTTCTAGGAGGGGAAACTCTGAAGCTTTCTTT. It specifies CASSSRRGNSEAFF.

As to this clone: At one of its ends the junction is not consistent with the germline gene, which may arise from a read error. This chain joins TRBV7-7 and TRBJ2-5, with TRBD2 identical over 9 bases. From germline, CDR1 is SSHAT and CDR2 FNYEAQ (reference sequence). CDR3 length: 14 residues. Here the CDR3 DNA reads TGTGCTAGCAGCTTAGCGGGGGCAGGGGAGACCCAGTACTTC. Translation gives CASSLAGAGETQYF.

This clone has more than one count but fewer than ten. The V gene is TRBV19, the J gene TRBJ1-6; D unclear. Germline V gene sequence: CDR1 LNHDA, CDR2 SQIVND (reference sequence). This CDR3 has 12 residues. V lost 7 bases to trimming and J lost 3 bases, with 4 bases between them. The CDR3 loop reads CASNSYNSPLHF. The CDR3 DNA follows: TGTGCCAGTAACAGCTATAATTCACCCCTCCACTTT. The full variable domain, its missing parts supplied by reference TRBV19 and TRBJ1-6, is DGGITQSPKYLFRKEGQNVTLSCEQNLNHDAMYWYRQDPGQGLRLIYYSQIVNDFQKGDIAEGYSVSREKKESFPLTVTSAQKNPTAFYLCASNSYNSPLHFGNGTRLTVT.

The chain is built from TRBV5-6 and TRBJ2-4; D might be TRBD2 (5 bases). Germline CDR1 reads SGHDT; CDR2 reads YYEEEE. The CDR3 runs to 16 residues. V was clipped by 3 bases and J by 0 bases, with 13 bases between them. In DNA, the CDR3 is TGTGCCAGCAGCTCCCTCCCGGGGATAGCCAAAAACATTCAGTACTTC. It specifies CASSSLPGIAKNIQYF.

This rearrangement joins TRBV29-1 to TRBJ1-2; D gene uncertain. The CDR3 totals 15 residues. Germline CDR1 is SQVTM and CDR2 is ANQGSEA. V was shortened by 4 bases and J by 5 bases, with 20 bases between the two germline ends. Here the CDR3 DNA reads TGCAGCGTTGTGAACAGCCGAATGGCGGGATATGGCTACACCTTC. This encodes CSVVNSRMAGYGYTF. The whole variable domain, filled in from reference TRBV29-1 and TRBJ1-2, reads SAVISQKPSRDICQRGTSLTIQCQVDSQVTMMFWYRQQPGQSLTLIATANQGSEATYESGFVIDKFPISRPNLTFSTLTVSNMSPEDSSIYLCSVVNSRMAGYGYTFGSGTRLTVV.

This chain links TRBV5-1 with TRBJ2-7; 12 bases line up with TRBD2. The V gene end was trimmed by 1 base and the J gene end by 4 bases; junction bases not matched to a gene: 3. This CDR3 spans 15 amino acids. The germline gives CDR1 SGHRS, CDR2 YFSETQ. CDR3 in DNA: TGCGCCAGCAGCTTGACCCTAGCGGGGGGGTACGAGCAGTACTTC. It translates to CASSLTLAGGYEQYF.

In the case of this clone: This same CDR3 is encoded by further DNA sequences in the sample. This chain links TRBV11-3 with TRBJ2-2, with D maybe TRBD2 (6 bases). The ends were cut back, 2 bases at V and 8 bases at J, with 12 bases in the middle. Germline V gene data show CDR1 as SGHNT and CDR2 as YENEEA. The CDR3 runs to 14 residues. CDR3 DNA sequence: TGTGCCAGCAGCTTAACCGGACTATCAGGGGAGCTGTTTTTT. This encodes CASSLTGLSGELFF.

This clone has only a few counts. The chain combines TRBV6-4 with TRBJ1-1, with D tentatively TRBD1 (6 bases). With 5 bases removed from V and 3 bases from J, the gap between germline ends came to 13 bases. The germline V gene encodes CDR1 MRHNA and CDR2 SNTAGT. This CDR3 comprises 14 residues. The DNA of the CDR3 is TGTGCCAGCAGTAATCCAAACAGGGACACTGAAGCTTTCTTT. Its protein is CASSNPNRDTEAFF.

The chain combines TRBV10-3 with TRBJ1-3, with a weak D call TRBD1 (6 bases). Germline values: CDR1 ENHRY, CDR2 SYGVKD. The CDR3 covers 16 residues. V was clipped by 6 bases and J by 0 bases, with 15 bases between them. The CDR3 sequence: CAISRSTGFSGNTIYF. CDR3 nucleotides: TGTGCCATCAGCCGATCGACAGGTTTCTCTGGAAACACCATATATTTT.

The genes are TRBV6-4 and TRBJ2-1, with TRBD1 matching 10 bases. CDR1 is MRHNA, CDR2 SNTAGT, per germline. The CDR3 spans 14 residues. J lost 8 bases, V lost 9 bases, and 10 bases had no gene match. As DNA, the CDR3 is TGTGCCAGAATCCGGGACAGGGGTGTCGATGAGCAGTTCTTC. Residues: CARIRDRGVDEQFF.

The chain combines TRBV5-8 with TRBJ1-2; 12 nucleotides line up with TRBD1. CDR1 and CDR2 from the germline V gene are SGHTS and YDEGEE. The CDR3 extends over 17 amino acids. Trimming removed 4 bases from V and 5 bases from J; junction bases left unmatched: 12. DNA of the CDR3: TGTGCCAGCAGCCACTCTCCGGGACAGGGGGCCCCTTATGGCTACACCTTC. Its protein is CASSHSPGQGAPYGYTF.

With regard to this clone: This sample also contains other DNA sequences that code for the same CDR3. The rearrangement uses TRBV19 and TRBJ2-7; no clear D. This CDR3 spans 12 amino acids. Looked up from germline, CDR1 is LNHDA and CDR2 is SQIVND (reference sequence). V lost 8 bases and J lost 0, with 8 bases in between. CDR3 loop: CASSRDSYEQYF. CDR3 sequence (DNA): TGTGCCAGTTCTAGAGACTCCTACGAGCAGTACTTC.

V and J are TRBV6-1 and TRBJ2-1; 9 nucleotides align to TRBD1. V was clipped by 7 bases and J by 6 bases; unmatched bases: 10. The CDR3 loop spans 15 amino acids. The V gene's germline CDR1 is MNHNS and CDR2 SASEGT. CDR3: CASIITGGAANEQFF. The CDR3 region has the DNA TGTGCCAGCATAATAACAGGGGGCGCGGCCAATGAGCAGTTCTTC.

V gene TRBV6-1 combines with J gene TRBJ1-1; 7 bases line up with TRBD1. The ends lost 5 bases at V and 4 bases at J; junction bases unmatched: 7. The CDR3 length is 14 residues. The germline V gene encodes CDR1 MNHNS and CDR2 SASEGT. CDR3 sequence: CASSLDRVVTEAFF. The CDR3 DNA sequence: TGTGCCAGCAGTTTAGACAGGGTAGTCACTGAAGCTTTCTTT.

CDR3 amino acids: CASSLVKQGAYNEQFF. Written as DNA, the CDR3 is TGTGCCAGCTCCTTGGTGAAGCAGGGCGCCTACAATGAGCAGTTCTTC. This chain joins TRBV7-9 and TRBJ2-1, with a possible D match to TRBD1 (5 bases). CDR3 size: 16 residues. Looked up from germline, CDR1 is SEHNR and CDR2 is FQNEAQ (reference sequence). V lost 8 bases to trimming and J lost 2 bases, with 19 bases between them. The full variable domain, rest sourced from reference TRBV7-9 and TRBJ2-1, is DTGVSQNPRHKITKRGQNVTFRCDPISEHNRLYWYRQTLGQGPEFLTYFQNEAQLEKSRLLSDRFSAERPKGSFSTLEIQRTEQGDSAMYLCASSLVKQGAYNEQFFGPGTRLTVL.

This clone came up a few times. The chain recombines TRBV5-1 with TRBJ1-1; tentatively, D is TRBD1 (5 bases). Deletions cut 1 base from V and 6 bases from J, with 28 bases between. The CDR3 totals 19 residues. The germline gives CDR1 SGHRS, CDR2 YFSETQ. CDR3 amino acids: CASSLSHVRGFLVYSEAFF. CDR3 DNA: TGCGCCAGCAGCTTGTCACACGTTAGGGGTTTCCTAGTGTACTCTGAAGCTTTCTTT.

The chain links TRBV2 to TRBJ1-4; D is unclear. This CDR3 has 13 residues. Germline assignment: CDR1 SNHLY and CDR2 FYNNEI. V dropped 6 bases and J dropped 7 bases, with 12 bases sitting between them. Here the CDR3 DNA reads TGTGCCAGCAGAGGAGGGCGTGCTGAAAAACTGTTTTTT. Translation: CASRGGRAEKLFF.

V gene TRBV5-1 combines with J gene TRBJ1-1; no firm D call. CDR1 and CDR2 (germline): SGHRS, YFSETQ. Trimming removed 0 bases at V and 1 base at J, with 7 bases between. This CDR3 spans 14 amino acids. CDR3 in amino acids: CASSLVQRNTEAFF. DNA of the CDR3: TGCGCCAGCAGCTTGGTACAAAGGAACACTGAAGCTTTCTTT.

The CDR3 is CSVSSGIKNTEAFF. DNA for the CDR3: TGCAGCGTGAGCTCTGGTATAAAGAACACTGAAGCTTTCTTT. The genes are TRBV29-1 and TRBJ1-1; no clear D gene. The CDR3 consists of 14 residues. The ends were cut back, 6 bases at V and 1 base at J, with 15 bases in the middle. Germline CDR1 SQVTM, CDR2 ANQGSEA.

The chain is built from TRBV7-9 and TRBJ1-1, with TRBD1 identical over 7 bases. V was clipped by 5 bases and J by 5 bases; unmatched bases: 11. Germline V CDR1 and CDR2: SEHNR, FQNEAQ (reference sequence). The CDR3 runs to 15 residues. The CDR3 protein is CASSREGAMETEAFF. Here the CDR3 DNA reads TGTGCCAGCAGCCGCGAGGGGGCAATGGAGACTGAAGCTTTCTTT. Full variable domain (remainder filled in from reference TRBV7-9 and TRBJ1-1): DTGVSQNPRHKITKRGQNVTFRCDPISEHNRLYWYRQTLGQGPEFLTYFQNEAQLEKSRLLSDRFSAERPKGSFSTLEIQRTEQGDSAMYLCASSREGAMETEAFFGQGTRLTVV.

The chain recombines TRBV14 with TRBJ1-3, with D possibly matching TRBD1 (6 bases). CDR1 SGHDN and CDR2 FVKESK come from the germline V gene. Trimming pared 5 bases from V and 0 bases from J, leaving 17 bases between. This CDR3 is 17 amino acids long. CDR3 sequence: CASSALPDRPSGNTIYF. CDR3 in DNA: TGTGCCAGCAGCGCCTTACCGGACAGACCCTCTGGAAACACCATATATTTT.

The chain links TRBV5-1 to TRBJ2-7; TRBD2 matches 13 bases. The CDR3 spans 15 residues. Germline V lookup: CDR1 SGHRS, CDR2 YFSETQ. With V trimmed by 6 bases and J by 6 bases, 9 bases remained unmatched. The DNA for the CDR3 is TGCGCCAGCAACCCTGGGACTAGCGGGGCCTCCGAGCAGTACTTC. Amino acids: CASNPGTSGASEQYF.

This clone came up a few times. The V and J genes are TRBV30 and TRBJ2-7; 7 bases line up with TRBD1. The germline V gene has CDR1 GTSNPN and CDR2 SVGIG (reference sequence). The ends lost 8 bases at V and 4 bases at J; junction bases unmatched: 11. CDR3 length equals 13 residues. The CDR3 region has the DNA TGTGCCCGAACCGGGACAGCCCCTTACGAGCAGTACTTC. Its translation: CARTGTAPYEQYF.